Listed here are 15 T cell receptor beta chains from one sample, sequenced in a study of Graves' ophthalmopathy and Graves' hyperthyroidism. The TCR beta CDR3 regions underwent amplification from RNA transcripts. The first-round RT-PCR employed HTBI primers together with the Qiagen OneStep RT-PCR kit. A multiplex PCR was then performed as the second round. Each CDR3 protein gets one entry after TCRdb re-called the multiplex PCR reads with MiXCR. The data hold 1 million to 1.3 million distinct CDR3 sequences, with about 38% observed a single time. Sequencing was done on a sample of peripheral blood or thyroid tissue (not recorded which). Receptor source: an adult man with Graves' hyperthyroidism.

The chain is built from TRBV27 and TRBJ1-5; unclear D gene. The CDR3 covers 16 residues. Germline V gene lookup returns CDR1 MNHEY and CDR2 SMNVEV (reference sequence). V was shortened by 2 bases and J by 4 bases, with 15 bases between the two germline ends. CDR3 protein: CASSLKGSGWNQPQHF. CDR3 nucleotides: TGTGCCAGCAGTTTAAAAGGGTCAGGCTGGAATCAGCCCCAGCATTTT.

Details on this clonotype: Just one base apart from a much larger clone, this may be a read error. The rearrangement links TRBV5-5 to TRBJ1-2; D is ambiguous. The V gene lost 3 bases and the J gene lost 4 bases, with 13 bases spanning the gap. Germline CDR1 is SGHKS and CDR2 is YYEKEE (reference sequence). This CDR3 comprises 14 residues. For the CDR3, the DNA is TGTGCCAGCAGCTCTCGGGCTACTGGCTATGGCTACACCTTC. This codes for CASSSRATGYGYTF. The whole variable domain, remainder taken from reference TRBV5-5 and TRBJ1-2, is DAGVTQSPTHLIKTRGQQVTLRCSPISGHKSVSWYQQVLGQGPQFIFQYYEKEERGRGNFPDRFSARQFPNYSSELNVNALLLGDSALYLCASSSRATGYGYTFGSGTRLTVV.

This chain connects TRBV7-2 to TRBJ1-6; possibly TRBD1 for D (5 bases). The CDR3 loop spans 15 amino acids. V gave up 3 bases and J gave up 7 bases, with 13 bases separating them. Germline values: CDR1 SGHTA, CDR2 FQGNSA. This chain's CDR3 is CASSFGLTGNSPLHF. CDR3 DNA sequence: TGTGCCAGCAGCTTTGGTTTAACAGGAAATTCACCCCTCCACTTT.

This clonotype was observed a few times. The rearrangement uses TRBV7-8 and TRBJ2-7; maybe TRBD2 (5 bases). This CDR3 is 16 amino acids long. Trimming took 5 bases from V and 2 from J, leaving 19 bases between them. Germline V gene sequence: CDR1 SGHVS, CDR2 FQNEAQ. CDR3 bases: TGTGCCAGCAGCCCCCGTGTCGGTGCCGGGGCCTACGAGCAGTACTTC. Amino acid sequence: CASSPRVGAGAYEQYF.

V usage is TRBV12-3 or TRBV12-4 and J usage is TRBJ1-2; 9 bases line up with TRBD1. The CDR3 has 16 residues. The V gene end was trimmed by 8 bases and the J gene end by 3 bases; junction bases not matched to a gene: 13. The CDR3 DNA reads TGTGCCAGCGTAGAGACAGGGGGAGGGCGGGACTATGGCTACACCTTC. Protein sequence: CASVETGGGRDYGYTF.

On this clonotype itself: A read error is possible here, since a much larger clone lies one base away. V is TRBV20-1 and J is TRBJ2-7; perhaps D is TRBD1 or TRBD2 (5 bases each). Germline values: CDR1 DFQATT, CDR2 SNEGSKA (reference sequence). This CDR3 region has 13 residues. CDR3 sequence reads: CSARGTGTYVQYF. In DNA form, the CDR3 reads TGCAGTGCTAGAGGGACCGGGACCTACGTGCAGTACTTC.

This clonotype was observed a few times. A much bigger clone sits one base away, suggesting this may be a read error. Because it lacks the conserved phenylalanine or tryptophan at the end, this CDR3 is likely a read error. This chain uses TRBV10-3 with TRBJ1-1; D unclear. This CDR3 has 13 amino acids. Germline assignment: CDR1 ENHRY and CDR2 SYGVKD. V lost 8 bases to trimming and J lost 0 bases, with 10 bases between them. CDR3 bases: TGTGCCATCCGACCGGGTTTGAACACTGAAGCTTTCTCT. Protein sequence: CAIRPGLNTEAFS.

This sequence joins TRBV25-1 and TRBJ2-6; D unresolved. Germline CDR1 is MGHDK and CDR2 is SYGVNS. This CDR3 contains 16 residues. V lost 5 bases and J 2 bases, leaving 13 bases between the germline ends. CDR3 sequence reads: CASSMGTSTGANVLTF. The CDR3 DNA reads as TGTGCCAGCAGTATGGGAACATCGACTGGGGCCAACGTCCTGACTTTC.

This clonotype was counted a few times. J is TRBJ2-7 and V is TRBV6-5, with 8 positions matching TRBD1. This CDR3 region has 16 residues. Per germline, CDR1 MNHEY and CDR2 SVGAGI. The junction had 12 bases not matched to a gene; V was cut back by 3 bases and J by 5 bases. Written as DNA, the CDR3 is TGTGCCAGCAGTTATTCAGGGGGCAGGGGGATCCACGAGCAGTACTTC. Translated, it gives CASSYSGGRGIHEQYF.

This clonotype was recorded only once. The genes are TRBV10-3 and TRBJ1-1, with 8 bases lining up with TRBD1. CDR1 ENHRY and CDR2 SYGVKD come from the germline V gene. The CDR3 length is 15 residues. Germline trimming cut 2 bases from V and 7 bases from J; bases unmatched to any gene: 9. The DNA of the CDR3 is TGTGCCATCAGTGAGAGGCCCGGGACAGGAGTTGAAGCTTTCTTT. It specifies CAISERPGTGVEAFF.

This chain uses TRBV2 with TRBJ1-1; D ambiguous. Germline CDR1 is SNHLY and CDR2 is FYNNEI. This CDR3 contains 18 residues. V gave up 6 bases and J gave up 0 bases, with 23 bases separating them. As DNA, the CDR3 is TGTGCCAGCAGCCATAATTGGGGTGGCATGTCTATGAACACTGAAGCTTTCTTT. Translated: CASSHNWGGMSMNTEAFF.

The gene calls are TRBV25-1 and TRBJ1-1; no reliable D call. V lost 6 bases, J lost 1 base, and 15 bases lay in between. The CDR3 loop spans 15 amino acids. The germline V gene encodes CDR1 MGHDK and CDR2 SYGVNS. CDR3 region: CASSVPTKGNTEAFF. In DNA, the CDR3 is TGTGCCAGCAGCGTTCCCACGAAGGGGAACACTGAAGCTTTCTTT.

The chain carries TRBV12-3 or TRBV12-4 and TRBJ1-2, with a weak D call TRBD1 (5 bases). Trimming took off 0 bases at V and 0 bases at J, with 17 bases between the two ends. This CDR3 has 18 residues. The DNA of the CDR3 is TGTGCCAGCAGTTTAGCGCGGTTGGGGGAACTCTCTAACTATGGCTACACCTTC. Translated: CASSLARLGELSNYGYTF.

The genes are TRBV3-1 and TRBJ2-7; the match to TRBD2 covers 16 bases. The CDR3 loop spans 17 amino acids. J was trimmed by 3 bases and V by 4 bases; bases with no gene match: 6. Germline V gene data show CDR1 as LGHDT and CDR2 as YNNKEL (reference sequence). For the CDR3, the DNA is TGTGCCAGCAGCCTTGGGACTAGCGGGGGGGCTTTCTACGAGCAGTACTTC. Its translation is CASSLGTSGGAFYEQYF.

This clonotype was observed many times. This rearrangement joins TRBV14 to TRBJ2-5; D possibly corresponds to TRBD2 (6 bases). The CDR3 spans 15 residues. V lost 2 bases and J lost 4, with 14 bases in between. Germline V gene lookup returns CDR1 SGHDN and CDR2 FVKESK. The CDR3 reads CASSQIFGGRETQYF. The CDR3 region has the DNA TGTGCCAGCAGCCAAATCTTCGGGGGACGAGAGACCCAGTACTTC.